Many counts were recorded for the clone carrying this T cell receptor beta chain. Its cognate antigen is unknown. These data come from a study of Graves' ophthalmopathy and Graves' hyperthyroidism. Study conclusions and caveats: Separation of ophthalmopathy from stable hyperthyroidism was achieved by a 13-signature model, at roughly 88% sensitivity and roughly 80% specificity.

RNA transcripts were the source from which TCR beta CDR3 regions were amplified. The authors performed first-round RT-PCR with HTBI primers and then a second-round multiplex PCR. TCRdb ran MiXCR on the multiplex PCR reads and lists one entry per CDR3 protein. This table has 150,000 to 200,000 distinct CDR3 sequences, just under 40% appearing once. Germline CDR1 MGHDK, CDR2 SYGVNS. V lost 11 bases and J lost 6, with 20 bases in between. There are 13 residues in the CDR3. Moderately to severely active ophthalmopathy under 3 months, CAS at least 3, NOSPECS at least 4. Excluded were patients with other autoimmune diseases, uncontrolled infections, pregnancy or lactation. PBMCs stemmed from roughly 9.4 ml of fresh peripheral blood.

The V and J genes are TRBV25-1 and TRBJ2-7; D perhaps matches TRBD2 (5 bases). Sequenced material: peripheral blood. This sequence was found in a man aged 25-40 years with Graves' ophthalmopathy. CDR3 in amino acids: CAFLKGSFGEQYF. CDR3 coding DNA: TGTGCCTTTCTGAAAGGGAGTTTCGGCGAGCAGTACTTC.